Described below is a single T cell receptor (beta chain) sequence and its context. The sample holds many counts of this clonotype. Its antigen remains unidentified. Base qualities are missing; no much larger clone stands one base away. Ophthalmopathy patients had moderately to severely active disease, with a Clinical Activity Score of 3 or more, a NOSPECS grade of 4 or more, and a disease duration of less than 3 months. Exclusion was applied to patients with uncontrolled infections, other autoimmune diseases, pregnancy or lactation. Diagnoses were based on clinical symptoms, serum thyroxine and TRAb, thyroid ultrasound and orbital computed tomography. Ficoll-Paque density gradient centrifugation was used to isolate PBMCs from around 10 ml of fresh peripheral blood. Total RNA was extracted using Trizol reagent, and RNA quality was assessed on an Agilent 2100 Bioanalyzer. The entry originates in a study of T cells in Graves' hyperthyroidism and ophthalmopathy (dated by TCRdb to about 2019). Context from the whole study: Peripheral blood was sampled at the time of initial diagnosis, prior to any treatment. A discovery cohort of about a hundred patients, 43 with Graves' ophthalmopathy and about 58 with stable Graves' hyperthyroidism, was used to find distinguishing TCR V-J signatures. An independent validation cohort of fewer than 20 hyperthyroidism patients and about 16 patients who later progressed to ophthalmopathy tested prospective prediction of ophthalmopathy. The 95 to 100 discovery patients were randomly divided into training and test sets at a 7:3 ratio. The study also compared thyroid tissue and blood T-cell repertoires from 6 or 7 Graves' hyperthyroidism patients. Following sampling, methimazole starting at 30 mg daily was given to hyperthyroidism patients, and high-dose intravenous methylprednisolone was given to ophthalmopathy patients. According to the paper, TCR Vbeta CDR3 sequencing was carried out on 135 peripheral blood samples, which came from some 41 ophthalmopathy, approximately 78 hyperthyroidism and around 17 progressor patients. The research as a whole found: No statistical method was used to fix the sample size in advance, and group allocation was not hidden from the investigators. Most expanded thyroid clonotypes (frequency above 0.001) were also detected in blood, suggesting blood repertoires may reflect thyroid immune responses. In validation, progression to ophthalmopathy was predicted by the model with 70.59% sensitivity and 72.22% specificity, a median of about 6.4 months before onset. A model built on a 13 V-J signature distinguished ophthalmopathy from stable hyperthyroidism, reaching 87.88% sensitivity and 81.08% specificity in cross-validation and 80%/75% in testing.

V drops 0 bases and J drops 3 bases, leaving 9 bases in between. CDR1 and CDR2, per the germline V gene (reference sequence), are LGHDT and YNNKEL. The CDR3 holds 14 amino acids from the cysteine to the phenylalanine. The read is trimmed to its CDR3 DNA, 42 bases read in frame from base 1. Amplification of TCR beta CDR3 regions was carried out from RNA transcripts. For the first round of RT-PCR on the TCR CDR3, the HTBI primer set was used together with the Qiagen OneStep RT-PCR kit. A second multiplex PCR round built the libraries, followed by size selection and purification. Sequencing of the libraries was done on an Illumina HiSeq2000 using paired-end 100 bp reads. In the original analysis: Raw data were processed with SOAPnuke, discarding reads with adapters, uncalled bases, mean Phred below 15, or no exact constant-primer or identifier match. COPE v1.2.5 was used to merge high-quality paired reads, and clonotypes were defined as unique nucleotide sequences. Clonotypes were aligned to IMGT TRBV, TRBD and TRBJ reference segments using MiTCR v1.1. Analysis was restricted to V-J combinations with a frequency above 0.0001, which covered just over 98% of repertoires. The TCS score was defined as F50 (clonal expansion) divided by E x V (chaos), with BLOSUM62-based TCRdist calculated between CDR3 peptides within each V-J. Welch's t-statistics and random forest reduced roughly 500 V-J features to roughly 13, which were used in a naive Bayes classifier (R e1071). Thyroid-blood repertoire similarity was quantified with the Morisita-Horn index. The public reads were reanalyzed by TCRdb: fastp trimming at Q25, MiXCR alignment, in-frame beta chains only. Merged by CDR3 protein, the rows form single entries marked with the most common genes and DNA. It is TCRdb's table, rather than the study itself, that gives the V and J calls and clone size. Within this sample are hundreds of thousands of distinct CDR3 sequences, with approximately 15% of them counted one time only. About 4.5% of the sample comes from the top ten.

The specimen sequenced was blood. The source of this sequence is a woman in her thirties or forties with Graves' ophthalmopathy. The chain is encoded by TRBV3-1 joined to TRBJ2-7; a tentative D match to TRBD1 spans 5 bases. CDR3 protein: CASSQERRVYEQYF. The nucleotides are TGTGCCAGCAGCCAAGAACGCAGGGTCTACGAGCAGTACTTC.